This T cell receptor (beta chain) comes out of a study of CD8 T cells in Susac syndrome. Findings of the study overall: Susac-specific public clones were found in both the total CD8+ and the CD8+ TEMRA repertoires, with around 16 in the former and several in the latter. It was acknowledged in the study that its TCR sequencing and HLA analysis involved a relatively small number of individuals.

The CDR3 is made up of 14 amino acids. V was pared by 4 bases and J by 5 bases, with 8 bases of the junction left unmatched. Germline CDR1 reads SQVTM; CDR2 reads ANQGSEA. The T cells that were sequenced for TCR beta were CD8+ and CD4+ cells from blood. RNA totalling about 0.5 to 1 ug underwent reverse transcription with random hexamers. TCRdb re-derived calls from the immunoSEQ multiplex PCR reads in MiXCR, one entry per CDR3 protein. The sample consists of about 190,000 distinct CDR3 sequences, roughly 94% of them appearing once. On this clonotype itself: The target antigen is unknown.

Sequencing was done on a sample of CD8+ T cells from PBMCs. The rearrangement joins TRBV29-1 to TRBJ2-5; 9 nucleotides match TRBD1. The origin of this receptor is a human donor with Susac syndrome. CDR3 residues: CSVAGQGQWETQYF. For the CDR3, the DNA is TGCAGCGTTGCGGGACAGGGACAATGGGAGACCCAGTACTTC.